Sequencing of this T cell receptor (beta chain) was carried out in a study of blood T cell repertoires in COVID-19. Whole-study context: The United States, Italy and Spain provided the acute and convalescent COVID-19 samples. PBMCs, B-cell-depleted T cells, or T cells were the source of the cDNA or gDNA that made up the material.

In the original workflow: Reference gene primers were amplified, and this amplification served to estimate nucleated cell counts. This table comes from immunoSEQ multiplex PCR, and its TCRdb copy is limited to in-frame clones, with some not included. The DNA gave D and trimming, while V, J and clone size come from that table. This sample yields 200,000 to 250,000 clones, of which more than 65% are seen a single time; approximately 2.9% belongs to the top ten. The germline V gene encodes CDR1 SQVTM and CDR2 ANQGSEA. V was clipped by 5 bases and J by 4 bases; unmatched bases: 3. CDR3 length equals 12 residues.

This receptor was obtained from a woman aged 25 to 39 who had recovered from COVID-19. The sample consisted of peripheral blood. V gene TRBV29-1 combines with J gene TRBJ2-3; 7 bases align to TRBD2. CDR3 DNA sequence: TGCAGCGTTATAGGGAGGGCAGATACGCAGTATTTT. This codes for CSVIGRADTQYF.